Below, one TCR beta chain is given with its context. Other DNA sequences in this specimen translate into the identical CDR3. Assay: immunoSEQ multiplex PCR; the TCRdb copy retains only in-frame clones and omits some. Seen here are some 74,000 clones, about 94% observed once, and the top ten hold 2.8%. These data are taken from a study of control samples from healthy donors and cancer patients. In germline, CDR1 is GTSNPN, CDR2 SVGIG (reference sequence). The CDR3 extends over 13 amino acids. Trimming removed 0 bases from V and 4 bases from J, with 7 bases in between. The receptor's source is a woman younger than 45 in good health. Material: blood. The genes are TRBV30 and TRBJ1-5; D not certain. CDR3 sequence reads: CAWSVQGNQPQHF. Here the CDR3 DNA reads TGTGCCTGGAGTGTACAAGGAAATCAGCCCCAGCATTTT.